This T cell receptor (beta chain) was identified in a study of OX40 agonist ivuxolimab in advanced cancers. Profiled with immunoSEQ multiplex PCR; TCRdb holds only in-frame clones, not every one. Among under 70,000 clones listed, approximately 86% were seen once. The CDR3 covers 15 residues. The V gene's germline CDR1 is SGDLS and CDR2 YYNGEE. V dropped 6 bases and J dropped 2 bases, with 16 bases sitting between them. The chain couples TRBV9 to TRBJ2-3; D is tentatively TRBD1 or TRBD2 (5 bases each). Sequencing was performed on CD4+ or CD8+ T cells sorted from blood, taken in a trial of the OX40 agonist ivuxolimab. This receptor was identified in an adult with an advanced solid tumor such as melanoma, head and neck, liver or kidney cancer. CDR3 loop: CASTLLGELTDTQYF. The CDR3 bases are TGTGCCAGCACCCTTTTGGGGGAACTCACAGATACGCAGTATTTT. The variable domain in full, with the rest retrieved from reference TRBV9 and TRBJ2-3, is DSGVTQTPKHLITATGQRVTLRCSPRSGDLSVYWYQQSLDQGLQFLIQYYNGEERAKGNILERFSAQQFPDLHSELNLSSLELGDSALYFCASTLLGELTDTQYFGPGTRLTVL.